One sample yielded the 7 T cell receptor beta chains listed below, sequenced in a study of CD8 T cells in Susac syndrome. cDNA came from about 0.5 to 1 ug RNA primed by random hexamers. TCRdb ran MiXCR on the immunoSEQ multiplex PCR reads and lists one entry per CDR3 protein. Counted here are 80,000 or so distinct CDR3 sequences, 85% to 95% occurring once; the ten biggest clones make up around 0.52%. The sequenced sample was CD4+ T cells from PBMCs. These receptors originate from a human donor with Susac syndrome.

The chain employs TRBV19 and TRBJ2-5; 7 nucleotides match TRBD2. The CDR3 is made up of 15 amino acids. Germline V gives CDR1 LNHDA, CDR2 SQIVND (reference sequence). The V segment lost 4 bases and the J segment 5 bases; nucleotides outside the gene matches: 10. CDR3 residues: CASSTTSTGGETQYF. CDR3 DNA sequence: TGTGCCAGTAGTACCACTAGTACCGGGGGGGAGACCCAGTACTTC.

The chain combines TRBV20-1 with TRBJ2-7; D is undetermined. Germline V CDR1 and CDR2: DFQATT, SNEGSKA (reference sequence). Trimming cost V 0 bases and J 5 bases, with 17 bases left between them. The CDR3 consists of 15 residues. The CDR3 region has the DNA TGCAGTGCTAGAGACTTTTTCCCCCCCGACCACGAGCAGTACTTC. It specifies CSARDFFPPDHEQYF.

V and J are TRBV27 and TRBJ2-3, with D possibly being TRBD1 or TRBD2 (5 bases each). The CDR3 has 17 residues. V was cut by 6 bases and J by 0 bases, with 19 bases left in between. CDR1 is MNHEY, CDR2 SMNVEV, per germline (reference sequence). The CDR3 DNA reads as TGTGCCAGCAGCTCCCGGGGCGGTCCGATTAGCACAGATACGCAGTATTTT. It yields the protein CASSSRGGPISTDTQYF.

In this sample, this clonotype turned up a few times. The CDR3 nucleotides read TGCGCCAGCAGCCGTGGACAGGGGGCGCAAAGAAGTGAGCAGTTCTTC. It encodes CASSRGQGAQRSEQFF. This chain uses TRBV4-3 with TRBJ2-1; 11 bases are a match to TRBD1. Germline V CDR1 and CDR2: LGHNA, YSLEER. V lost 4 bases, J lost 9 bases, and 11 bases stayed unmatched. The CDR3 contains 16 residues.

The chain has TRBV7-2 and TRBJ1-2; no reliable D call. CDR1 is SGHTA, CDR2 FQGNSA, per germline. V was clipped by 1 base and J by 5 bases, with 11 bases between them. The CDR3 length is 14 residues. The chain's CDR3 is CASSLEAGPYGYTF. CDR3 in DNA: TGTGCCAGCAGCTTAGAGGCCGGGCCATATGGCTACACCTTC.

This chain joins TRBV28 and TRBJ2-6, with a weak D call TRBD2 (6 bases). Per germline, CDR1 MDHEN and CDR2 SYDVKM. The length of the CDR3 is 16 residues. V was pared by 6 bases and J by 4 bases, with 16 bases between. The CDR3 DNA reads TGTGCCAGCAGGTCGGGGAGGAATCTGGGGGCCAACGTCCTGACTTTC. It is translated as CASRSGRNLGANVLTF. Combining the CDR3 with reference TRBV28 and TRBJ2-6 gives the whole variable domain DVKVTQSSRYLVKRTGEKVFLECVQDMDHENMFWYRQDPGLGLRLIYFSYDVKMKEKGDIPEGYSVSREKKERFSLILESASTNQTSMYLCASRSGRNLGANVLTFGAGSRLTVL.

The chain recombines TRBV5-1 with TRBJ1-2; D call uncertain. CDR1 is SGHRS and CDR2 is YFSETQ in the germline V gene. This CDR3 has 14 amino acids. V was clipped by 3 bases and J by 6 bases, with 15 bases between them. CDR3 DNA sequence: TGCGCCAGCAGCTCTGGGGAAGTCTACCATGGCTACACCTTC. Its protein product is CASSSGEVYHGYTF. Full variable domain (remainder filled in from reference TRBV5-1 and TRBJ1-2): KAGVTQTPRYLIKTRGQQVTLSCSPISGHRSVSWYQQTPGQGLQFLFEYFSETQRNKGNFPGRFSGRQFSNSRSEMNVSTLELGDSALYLCASSSGEVYHGYTFGSGTRLTVV.